This passage covers 17 T cell receptor beta chains from one sample sequenced in a study of T cell responses to AZD1222 COVID-19 vaccine. Libraries were prepared by immunoSEQ multiplex PCR; TCRdb keeps only in-frame clonotypes and omits some of them. Here the sample spans some 55,000 clones, 87% being singletons. The material sequenced was peripheral blood, taken on day 0 of AZD1222 vaccination. The source is an adult in good health.

The rearrangement joins TRBV15 to TRBJ2-7; 7 bases are a match to TRBD2. The germline V gene has CDR1 LNHNV and CDR2 YYDKDF (reference sequence). Losses at the gene ends were 4 bases for V and 2 bases for J; bases not matched to a gene: 8. There are 15 residues in the CDR3. CDR3 sequence (DNA): TGTGCCACCAGCAAAGACGCGGGGGACCCCTACGAGCAGTACTTC. Translated, it gives CATSKDAGDPYEQYF.

This rearrangement joins TRBV29-1 to TRBJ2-5, with D possibly matching TRBD1 (6 bases). CDR3 length: 15 residues. V was cut by 4 bases and J by 1 base, with 16 bases left in between. Germline-derived CDR1 and CDR2 are SQVTM and ANQGSEA. The DNA for the CDR3 is TGCAGCGTTGCTCGTACAGGGAGCGGCCAAGAGACCCAGTACTTC. The encoded protein is CSVARTGSGQETQYF. Looking up the rest from reference TRBV29-1 and TRBJ2-5 gives the full variable domain: SAVISQKPSRDICQRGTSLTIQCQVDSQVTMMFWYRQQPGQSLTLIATANQGSEATYESGFVIDKFPISRPNLTFSTLTVSNMSPEDSSIYLCSVARTGSGQETQYFGPGTRLLVL.

This clone occurred a few times. The chain carries TRBV18 and TRBJ1-1, with D maybe TRBD1 (5 bases). The germline CDR1 and CDR2 sequences are KGHSH and LQKENI. The CDR3 extends over 13 amino acids. Between the trimmed V and J ends, which lost 0 bases and 3 bases, there was a span of 5 bases. The CDR3 bases are TGTGCCAGCTCACCACCGGGGGACACTGAAGCTTTCTTT. Its translation is CASSPPGDTEAFF.

The V call is TRBV7-6, the J call TRBJ1-4; D uncertain. Trimming removed 5 bases at V and 1 base at J, with 14 bases between. The CDR3 consists of 16 residues. CDR1 is SGHVS and CDR2 is FNYEAQ in the germline V gene. This CDR3 reads CASSQRPLLTNEKLFF. The CDR3 DNA sequence: TGTGCCAGCAGCCAAAGGCCACTGTTAACTAATGAAAAACTGTTTTTT.

V usage is TRBV12-3 or TRBV12-4 and J usage is TRBJ2-7, with 10 positions matching TRBD1. J was trimmed by 3 bases and V by 5 bases; bases with no gene match: 1. The CDR3 covers 13 residues. The CDR3 nucleotides read TGTGCCAGCAGTGACAGGGGGCTCTACGAGCAGTACTTC. This sequence encodes CASSDRGLYEQYF.

The V and J genes are TRBV12-3 or TRBV12-4 and TRBJ1-2; weak D call: TRBD1 (5 bases). The CDR3 is made up of 13 amino acids. Trimming cost V 4 bases and J 4 bases, with 10 bases left between them. The CDR3 loop reads CASSSGTTYGYTF. The CDR3 DNA follows: TGTGCCAGCAGTTCCGGGACGACCTATGGCTACACCTTC.

The genes are TRBV5-1 and TRBJ1-3; D ambiguous. The CDR3 has 15 residues. V was trimmed by 0 bases and J by 4 bases, leaving 11 bases between them. CDR1 and CDR2 (germline): SGHRS, YFSETQ. The CDR3 loop reads CASSLDAGLGNTIYF. CDR3 nucleotide sequence: TGCGCCAGCAGCTTGGATGCAGGTTTAGGAAACACCATATATTTT.

Regarding this clone: Sequence at one end of the junction differs from germline and may be a read error. The chain joins TRBV6-5 to TRBJ1-4, with D perhaps TRBD1 (6 bases). CDR3 length: 13 amino acids. CDR1 and CDR2 (germline): MNHEY, SVGAGI. The chain's CDR3 is CASRNGPGQKESF. In DNA, the CDR3 is TGTGCCAGCAGGAACGGGCCGGGACAAAAAGAGTCTTTT.

The gene calls are TRBV5-1 and TRBJ2-3; D is perhaps TRBD2 (5 bases). The CDR3 has 14 amino acids. Per the germline V gene, CDR1 is SGHRS and CDR2 is YFSETQ. V was trimmed by 0 bases and J by 6 bases, leaving 11 bases between them. The CDR3 here is CASSLAPAGDTQYF. The CDR3 bases are TGCGCCAGCAGCTTGGCCCCCGCGGGCGATACGCAGTATTTT.

This clone occurred once. V usage is TRBV6-2 or TRBV6-3 and J usage is TRBJ2-7; 8 bases agree with TRBD1. The CDR3 has 14 amino acids. V lost 4 bases to trimming and J lost 2 bases; unmatched junction nucleotides: 4. The germline V gene has CDR1 MNHEY and CDR2 SVGEGT. As DNA, the CDR3 is TGTGCCAGCAGTTGGACAGGGAATCCCTACGAGCAGTACTTC. Protein: CASSWTGNPYEQYF.

The rearrangement joins TRBV28 to TRBJ1-6; D call uncertain. In germline, CDR1 is MDHEN, CDR2 SYDVKM. V lost 3 bases to trimming and J lost 6 bases, with 9 bases between them. The CDR3 consists of 14 residues. The CDR3 bases are TGTGCCAGCAGTTTTGCTCAGCTTAATTCACCCCTCCACTTT. Translating it yields CASSFAQLNSPLHF.

The CDR3, as DNA: TGTGCCAGCAGCTCCGGGACAGGGTATAGCAATCAGCCCCAGCATTTT. Protein sequence: CASSSGTGYSNQPQHF. The rearrangement uses TRBV7-2 and TRBJ1-5; TRBD1 matches 9 bases. Per germline, CDR1 SGHTA and CDR2 FQGNSA. After removal of 4 bases from V and 0 bases from J, the junction contained 4 bases not matched to a gene. The CDR3 covers 16 residues.

This sequence joins TRBV6-5 and TRBJ2-1, with 9 bases aligning to TRBD1. V lost 6 bases, J lost 0 bases, and 3 bases stayed unmatched. There are 15 residues in the CDR3. Germline V CDR1 and CDR2: MNHEY, SVGAGI. The CDR3 is CASRLTGGSYNEQFF. The CDR3 region has the DNA TGTGCCAGCAGATTGACAGGGGGCTCCTACAATGAGCAGTTCTTC.

CDR3 sequence (DNA): TGTGCCAGCAGTTTTGGGACAGGCCTAAAAGAGCAGTACTTC. It specifies CASSFGTGLKEQYF. The V call is TRBV28, the J call TRBJ2-7; 8 bases line up with TRBD1. Germline V gene data show CDR1 as MDHEN and CDR2 as SYDVKM. Trimming at V came to 3 bases and at J to 7 bases, leaving 8 bases not matched to a gene. CDR3 size: 14 residues.

The CDR3 DNA reads as TGTGCCAGCAGTTACCCAGGACAGGGGGGTGAAAAACTGTTTTTT. This gives the protein CASSYPGQGGEKLFF. V and J are TRBV6-2 or TRBV6-3 and TRBJ1-4; 10 positions match TRBD1. The germline CDR1 and CDR2 sequences are MNHEY and SVGEGT. The ends lost 2 bases at V and 7 bases at J; junction bases unmatched: 4. This CDR3 region has 15 residues.

This chain connects TRBV28 to TRBJ1-2, with D possibly being TRBD1 (5 bases). CDR3 length: 11 residues. The V gene's germline CDR1 is MDHEN and CDR2 SYDVKM. V lost 5 bases, J lost 8 bases, and 9 bases lay in between. The CDR3 region is CASSLKGGYTF. CDR3 nucleotides: TGTGCCAGCAGTCTGAAGGGGGGCTACACCTTC.

This clone was counted only a few times. The CDR3 coding sequence is TGCGCCAGCAGCTTGCAAGGGGGCGCCTACAATGAGCAGTTCTTC. Its protein is CASSLQGGAYNEQFF. The rearrangement uses TRBV5-1 and TRBJ2-1, with TRBD1 matching over 7 bases. The germline gives CDR1 SGHRS, CDR2 YFSETQ. The V segment lost 1 base and the J segment 2 bases; nucleotides outside the gene matches: 3. The CDR3 consists of 15 residues. Full variable domain (remainder filled in from reference TRBV5-1 and TRBJ2-1): KAGVTQTPRYLIKTRGQQVTLSCSPISGHRSVSWYQQTPGQGLQFLFEYFSETQRNKGNFPGRFSGRQFSNSRSEMNVSTLELGDSALYLCASSLQGGAYNEQFFGPGTRLTVL.